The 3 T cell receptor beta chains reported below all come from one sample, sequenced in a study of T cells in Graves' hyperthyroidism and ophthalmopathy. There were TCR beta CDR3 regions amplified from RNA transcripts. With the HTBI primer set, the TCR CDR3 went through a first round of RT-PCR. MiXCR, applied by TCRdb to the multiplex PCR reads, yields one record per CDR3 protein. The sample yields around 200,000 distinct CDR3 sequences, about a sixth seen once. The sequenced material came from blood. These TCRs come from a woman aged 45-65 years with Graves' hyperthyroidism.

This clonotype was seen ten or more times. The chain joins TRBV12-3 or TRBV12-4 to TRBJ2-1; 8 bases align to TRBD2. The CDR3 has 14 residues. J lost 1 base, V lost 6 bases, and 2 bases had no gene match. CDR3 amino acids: CASSRLASYNEQFF. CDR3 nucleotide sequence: TGTGCCAGCAGCCGACTAGCGTCCTACAATGAGCAGTTCTTC.

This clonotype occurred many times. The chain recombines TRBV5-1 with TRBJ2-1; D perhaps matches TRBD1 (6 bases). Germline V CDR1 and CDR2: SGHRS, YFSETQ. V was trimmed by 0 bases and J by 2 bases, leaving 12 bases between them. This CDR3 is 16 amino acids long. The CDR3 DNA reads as TGCGCCAGCAGCTTGGCCGGGCCAGGGGCCTACAATGAGCAGTTCTTC. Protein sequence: CASSLAGPGAYNEQFF.

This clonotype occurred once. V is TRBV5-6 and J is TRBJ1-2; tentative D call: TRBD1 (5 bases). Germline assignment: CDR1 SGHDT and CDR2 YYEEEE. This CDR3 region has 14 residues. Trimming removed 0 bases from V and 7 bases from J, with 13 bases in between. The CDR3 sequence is CASSLGGYRIGYTF. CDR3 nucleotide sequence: TGTGCCAGCAGCTTGGGGGGGTATCGAATTGGCTACACCTTC. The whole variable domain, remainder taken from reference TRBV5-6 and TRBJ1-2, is DAGVTQSPTHLIKTRGQQVTLRCSPKSGHDTVSWYQQALGQGPQFIFQYYEEEERQRGNFPDRFSGHQFPNYSSELNVNALLLGDSALYLCASSLGGYRIGYTFGSGTRLTVV.